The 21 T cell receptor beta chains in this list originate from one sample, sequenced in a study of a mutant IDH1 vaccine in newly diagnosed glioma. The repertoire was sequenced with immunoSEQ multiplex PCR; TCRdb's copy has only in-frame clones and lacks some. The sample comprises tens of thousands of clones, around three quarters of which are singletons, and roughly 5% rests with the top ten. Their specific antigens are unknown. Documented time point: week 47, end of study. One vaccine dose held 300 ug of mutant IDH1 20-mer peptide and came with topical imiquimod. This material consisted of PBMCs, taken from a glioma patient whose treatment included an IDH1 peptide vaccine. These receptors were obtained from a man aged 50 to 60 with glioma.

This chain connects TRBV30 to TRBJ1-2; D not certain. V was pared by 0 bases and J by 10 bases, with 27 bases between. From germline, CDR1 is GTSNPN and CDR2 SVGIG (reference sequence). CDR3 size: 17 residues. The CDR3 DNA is TGTGCCTGGAGTGTAGGAATGGCTTACTACCAATCGACGGACTACACCTTC. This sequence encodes CAWSVGMAYYQSTDYTF.

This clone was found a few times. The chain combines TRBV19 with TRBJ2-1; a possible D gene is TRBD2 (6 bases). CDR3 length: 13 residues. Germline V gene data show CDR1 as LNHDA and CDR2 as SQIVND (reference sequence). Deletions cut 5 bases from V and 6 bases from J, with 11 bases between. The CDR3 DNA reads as TGTGCCAGTAGTTGGCAGGAGGGCAATGAGCAGTTCTTC. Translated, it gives CASSWQEGNEQFF.

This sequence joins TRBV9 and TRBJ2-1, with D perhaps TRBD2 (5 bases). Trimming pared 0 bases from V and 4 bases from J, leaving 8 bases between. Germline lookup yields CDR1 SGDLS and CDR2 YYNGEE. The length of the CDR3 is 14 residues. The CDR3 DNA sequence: TGTGCCAGCAGCGTAGGGAGGACTTACAATGAGCAGTTCTTC. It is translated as CASSVGRTYNEQFF.

The CDR3, as DNA: TGTGCCTGGAGTCCATCCAATGAGCAGTTCTTC. Residues: CAWSPSNEQFF. This chain uses TRBV30 with TRBJ2-1; D remains unclear. The CDR3 has 11 amino acids. The V gene's germline CDR1 is GTSNPN and CDR2 SVGIG (reference sequence). The ends were cut back, 2 bases at V and 6 bases at J, with 5 bases in the middle. Complete variable domain (other parts from reference TRBV30 and TRBJ2-1): SQTIHQWPATLVQPVGSPLSLECTVEGTSNPNLYWYRQAAGRGLQLLFYSVGIGQISSEVPQNLSASRPQDRQFILSSKKLLLSDSGFYLCAWSPSNEQFFGPGTRLTVL.

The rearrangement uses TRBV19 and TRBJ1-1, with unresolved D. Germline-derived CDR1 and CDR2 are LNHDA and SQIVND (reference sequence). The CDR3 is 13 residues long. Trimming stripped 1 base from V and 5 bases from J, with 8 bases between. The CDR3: CASSIGGPTEAFF. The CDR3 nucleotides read TGTGCCAGTAGTATAGGAGGGCCAACTGAAGCTTTCTTT.

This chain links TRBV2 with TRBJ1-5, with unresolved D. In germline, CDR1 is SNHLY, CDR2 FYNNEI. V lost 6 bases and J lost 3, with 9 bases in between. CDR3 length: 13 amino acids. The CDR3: CASSSRFNQPQHF. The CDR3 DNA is TGTGCCAGCAGCTCCCGGTTCAATCAGCCCCAGCATTTT.

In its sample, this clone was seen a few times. As DNA, the CDR3 is TGTGCCACCAGCAGACCCGGAATCATAGGCTATGGCTACACCTTC. Encoded protein: CATSRPGIIGYGYTF. The chain employs TRBV15 and TRBJ1-2; D is uncertain. CDR1 is LNHNV and CDR2 is YYDKDF in the germline V gene (reference sequence). V was cut by 2 bases and J by 4 bases, with 14 bases left in between. This CDR3 contains 15 residues.

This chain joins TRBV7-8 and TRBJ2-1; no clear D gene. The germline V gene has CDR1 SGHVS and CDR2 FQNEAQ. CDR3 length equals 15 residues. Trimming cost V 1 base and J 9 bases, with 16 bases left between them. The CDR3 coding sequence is TGTGCCAGCAGCTTAGAGCCAGACCCTAGGGCTGAGCAGTTCTTC. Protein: CASSLEPDPRAEQFF.

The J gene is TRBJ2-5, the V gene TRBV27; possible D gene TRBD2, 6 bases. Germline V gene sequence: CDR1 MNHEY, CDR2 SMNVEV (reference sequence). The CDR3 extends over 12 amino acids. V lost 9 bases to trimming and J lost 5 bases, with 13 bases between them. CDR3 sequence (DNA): TGTGCCAGTTCCAAGGGGAGGGAGACCCAGTACTTC. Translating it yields CASSKGRETQYF.

The CDR3 region is CAWKIGGQRNEKLFF. The CDR3 DNA follows: TGTGCCTGGAAAATCGGGGGACAGCGTAATGAAAAACTGTTTTTT. The gene calls are TRBV30 and TRBJ1-4; 7 bases match TRBD1. Germline lookup yields CDR1 GTSNPN and CDR2 SVGIG (reference sequence). V dropped 4 bases and J dropped 4; count of bases not matched to a gene: 9. The CDR3 is made up of 15 amino acids.

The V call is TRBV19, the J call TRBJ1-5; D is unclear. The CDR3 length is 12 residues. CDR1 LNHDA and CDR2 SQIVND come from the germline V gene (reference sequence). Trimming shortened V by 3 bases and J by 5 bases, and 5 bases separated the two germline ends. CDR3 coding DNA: TGTGCCAGTAGTATGTGGGATCAGCCCCAGCATTTT. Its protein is CASSMWDQPQHF.

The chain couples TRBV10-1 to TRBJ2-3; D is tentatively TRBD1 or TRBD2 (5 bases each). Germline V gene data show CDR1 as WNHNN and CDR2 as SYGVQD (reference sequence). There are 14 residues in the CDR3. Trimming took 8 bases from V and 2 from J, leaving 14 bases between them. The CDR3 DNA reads TGCGCCAGCGAGAGAGGGGCACTCACAGATACGCAGTATTTT. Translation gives CASERGALTDTQYF.

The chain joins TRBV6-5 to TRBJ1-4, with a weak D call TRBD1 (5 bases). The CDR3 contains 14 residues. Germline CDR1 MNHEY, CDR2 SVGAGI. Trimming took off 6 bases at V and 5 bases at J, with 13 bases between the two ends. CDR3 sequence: CASRSTGRNEKLFF. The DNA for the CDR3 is TGTGCCAGCAGGTCGACGGGACGGAATGAAAAACTGTTTTTT.

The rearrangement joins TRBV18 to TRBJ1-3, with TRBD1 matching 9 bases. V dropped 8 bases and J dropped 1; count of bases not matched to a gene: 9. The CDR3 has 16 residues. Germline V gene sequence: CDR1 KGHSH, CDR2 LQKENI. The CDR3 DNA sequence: TGTGCCAGCGCTCAACCGGGACAGGGTTCTGGAAACACCATATATTTT. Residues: CASAQPGQGSGNTIYF.

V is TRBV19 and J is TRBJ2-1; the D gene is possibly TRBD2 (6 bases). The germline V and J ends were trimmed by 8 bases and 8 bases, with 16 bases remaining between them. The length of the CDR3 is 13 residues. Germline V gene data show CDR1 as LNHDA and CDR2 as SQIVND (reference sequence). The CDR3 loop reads CASVGPPGDEQFF. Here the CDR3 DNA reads TGTGCCAGTGTTGGCCCCCCGGGAGATGAGCAGTTCTTC.

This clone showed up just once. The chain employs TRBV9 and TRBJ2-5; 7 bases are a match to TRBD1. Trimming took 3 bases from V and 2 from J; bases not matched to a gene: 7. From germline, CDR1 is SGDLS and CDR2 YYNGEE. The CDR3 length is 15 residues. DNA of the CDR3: TGTGCCAGCAGCGGAGTCGGGACAGCTCAAGAGACCCAGTACTTC. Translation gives CASSGVGTAQETQYF.

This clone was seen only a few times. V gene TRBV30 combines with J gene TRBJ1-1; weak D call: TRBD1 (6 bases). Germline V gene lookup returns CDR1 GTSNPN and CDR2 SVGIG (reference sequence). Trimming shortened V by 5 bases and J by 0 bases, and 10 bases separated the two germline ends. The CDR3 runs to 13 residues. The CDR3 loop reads CAWGGQMNTEAFF. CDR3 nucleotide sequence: TGTGCCTGGGGAGGACAGATGAACACTGAAGCTTTCTTT.

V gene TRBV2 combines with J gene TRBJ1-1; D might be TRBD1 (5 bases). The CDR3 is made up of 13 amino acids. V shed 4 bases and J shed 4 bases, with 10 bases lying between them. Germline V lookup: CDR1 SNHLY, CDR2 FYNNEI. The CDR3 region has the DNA TGTGCCAGCAGTGGACAGTCCGGCACTGAAGCTTTCTTT. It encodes CASSGQSGTEAFF.

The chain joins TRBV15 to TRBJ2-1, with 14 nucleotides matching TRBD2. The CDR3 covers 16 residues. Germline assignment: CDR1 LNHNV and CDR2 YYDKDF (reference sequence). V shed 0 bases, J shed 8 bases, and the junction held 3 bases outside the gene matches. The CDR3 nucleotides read TGTGCCACCAGCAGAGAGGGACTAGCGGGGGAGGATGAGCAGTTCTTC. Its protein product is CATSREGLAGEDEQFF. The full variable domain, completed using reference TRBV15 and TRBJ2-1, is DAMVIQNPRYQVTQFGKPVTLSCSQTLNHNVMYWYQQKSSQAPKLLFHYYDKDFNNEADTPDNFQSRRPNTSFCFLDIRSPGLGDTAMYLCATSREGLAGEDEQFFGPGTRLTVL.

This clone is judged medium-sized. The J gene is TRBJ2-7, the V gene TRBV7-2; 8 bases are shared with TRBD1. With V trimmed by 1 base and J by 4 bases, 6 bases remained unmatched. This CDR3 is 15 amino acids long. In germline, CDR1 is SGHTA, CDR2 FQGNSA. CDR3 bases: TGTGCCAGCAGCTTAGGGGGACAGGATCTATACGAGCAGTACTTC. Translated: CASSLGGQDLYEQYF.

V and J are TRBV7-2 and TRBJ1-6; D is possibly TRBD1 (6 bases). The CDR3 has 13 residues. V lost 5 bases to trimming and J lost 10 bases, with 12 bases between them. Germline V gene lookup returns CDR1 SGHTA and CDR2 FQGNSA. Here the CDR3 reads CASSKSGGSPLHF. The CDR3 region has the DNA TGTGCCAGCAGCAAGTCGGGGGGCTCACCCCTCCACTTT.